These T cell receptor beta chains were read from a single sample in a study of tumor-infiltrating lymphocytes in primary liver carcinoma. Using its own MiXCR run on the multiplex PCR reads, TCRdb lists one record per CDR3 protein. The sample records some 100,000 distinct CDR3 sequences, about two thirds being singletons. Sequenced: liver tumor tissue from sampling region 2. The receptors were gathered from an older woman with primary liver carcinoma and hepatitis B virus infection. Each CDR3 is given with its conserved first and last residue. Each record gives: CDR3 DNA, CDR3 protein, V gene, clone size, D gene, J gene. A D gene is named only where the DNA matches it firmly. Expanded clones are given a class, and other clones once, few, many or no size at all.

DNA: TGCGCCAGCAGCTTGTGCAGGGAGCAGTACTTC
CDR3: CASSLCREQYF
V: TRBV5-1
size: NA
D: NA
J: TRBJ2-7

DNA: TGTGCCAGCAGCTTAAATCGAGTTCACGAGCAATACTTC
CDR3: CASSLNRVHEQYF
V: TRBV7-3
size: NA
D: NA
J: TRBJ2-7

DNA: TGCAGCGTTACCAGGAACAGGGTTGAAGCTTTCTTT
CDR3: CSVTRNRVEAFF
V: TRBV29-1
size: many
D: NA
J: TRBJ1-1

DNA: TGCGCCAGCAGCCAAGCCGGGACAGGGCCCGGCTACACCTTC
CDR3: CASSQAGTGPGYTF
V: TRBV4-1
size: many
D: TRBD1
J: TRBJ1-2

DNA: TGTGCCAGCACCCAAGTCCCGGGACAGAGGCATTCCGGGGCTGGTGAGCAGTTCTTC
CDR3: CASTQVPGQRHSGAGEQFF
V: TRBV28
size: many
D: TRBD1
J: TRBJ2-1

DNA: TGTGCCAGCAGCCAAATACCATTGGGTGACAAGGGGCCACATCAGCCCCAGCATTTT
CDR3: CASSQIPLGDKGPHQPQHF
V: TRBV14
size: NA
D: NA
J: TRBJ1-5

DNA: TGTGCCATCAGTGAGCCGGGACAGAGCAATCAGCCCCAGCATTTT
CDR3: CAISEPGQSNQPQHF
V: TRBV10-3
size: many
D: TRBD1
J: TRBJ1-5

DNA: TGTGCCAACAGCCCCACTAGGGAGTACCAAGAGACCCATTACTTC
CDR3: CANSPTREYQETHYF
V: TRBV11-2
size: NA
D: NA
J: TRBJ2-5

DNA: TGCAGCGTTGAACCGGCAGAGTCCGGCAATGAGCTGTTCTTC
CDR3: CSVEPAESGNELFF
V: TRBV29-1
size: NA
D: NA
J: TRBJ2-1

DNA: TGTGCCAGCAGCTTAGCGGTAGCGGGAGGCGTACGGAGTGAGCAGTTCTTC
CDR3: CASSLAVAGGVRSEQFF
V: TRBV11-2
size: NA
D: TRBD2
J: TRBJ2-1

DNA: TGTGCCAGCAGCTTAGGGGCCCAGGCTCGCAAGGAGAAGTTCTTT
CDR3: CASSLGAQARKEKFF
V: TRBV11-1
size: NA
D: NA
J: TRBJ2-1

DNA: TGTGTCATCAGTGATACGGGTGATTACAATGGGCAGTTCTTC
CDR3: CVISDTGDYNGQFF
V: TRBV10-3
size: NA
D: NA
J: TRBJ2-1

DNA: TGTGCCAGCAGCTTACAACTGGGACAGAGATTCTACAATGAGCACTTCTTC
CDR3: CASSLQLGQRFYNEHFF
V: TRBV11-2
size: NA
D: TRBD1
J: TRBJ2-1

DNA: TGTGCCATCAGTAACGGGTTTAGCACAGATACGCAGTATTTT
CDR3: CAISNGFSTDTQYF
V: TRBV10-3
size: many
D: NA
J: TRBJ2-3

DNA: TGTGCCTGGAGTGCTTCACAGGGAGTCCGCATCTATGACTACACCTTC
CDR3: CAWSASQGVRIYDYTF
V: TRBV30
size: NA
D: NA
J: TRBJ1-2

DNA: TGTGCCAGTAGTGGGGTTGCCCCGGGACAGCTCTCCAATGAGCAGTTCTTC
CDR3: CASSGVAPGQLSNEQFF
V: TRBV12-3/TRBV12-4
size: NA
D: TRBD1
J: TRBJ2-1

DNA: TGTGCCAGCAACCCCCCGGGGGGGACTAGATCGTTCTTC
CDR3: CASNPPGGTRSFF
V: TRBV28
size: many
D: TRBD2
J: TRBJ2-1

DNA: TGTGCCAGCACCTCTCCCCGGGACAGGGGTAACTATGACTACACCTTC
CDR3: CASTSPRDRGNYDYTF
V: TRBV28
size: NA
D: TRBD1
J: TRBJ1-2

DNA: TGTGCCAGCAGCTTAAAGGCTAACGGGAGTCTTGAGCAGTTCTTC
CDR3: CASSLKANGSLEQFF
V: TRBV11-3
size: NA
D: NA
J: TRBJ2-1

DNA: TGCGCCAGCTGCTTAGCCAGGGGGAATCGGGGTGAAAAACTGTTTTTT
CDR3: CASCLARGNRGEKLFF
V: TRBV5-1
size: NA
D: TRBD1
J: TRBJ1-4

DNA: TGTGCCAGCAGCCCGGCGCGACTAGCAGGAGGGTGGGAAAACGTTCAGTGCTTC
CDR3: CASSPARLAGGWENVQCF
V: TRBV11-3
size: NA
D: TRBD2
J: TRBJ2-4

DNA: TGTGCCAGGAGCCCTCCACGGGGCTTGAACACTGAAACTTTTTTT
CDR3: CARSPPRGLNTETFF
V: TRBV11-2
size: NA
D: NA
J: TRBJ1-1

DNA: TGTGCCGACAGCTTTGGGTGTAGCTCCAATGAGCAGTTCTTC
CDR3: CADSFGCSSNEQFF
V: TRBV11-2
size: NA
D: NA
J: TRBJ2-1

DNA: TGTGCCAGCAGTTCCCCCCGGCAGGGAGCCAAAAACATTCAGTACTTC
CDR3: CASSSPRQGAKNIQYF
V: TRBV6-5
size: many
D: NA
J: TRBJ2-4

DNA: TGTGCCAGCAGCCGAGCCGGGACAGGGGGTTTCTCTCTGTACTTC
CDR3: CASSRAGTGGFSLYF
V: TRBV14
size: many
D: TRBD1
J: TRBJ2-7

DNA: TGCGCCAGCAACCAAGATTCGGCAGGGTACCTTGAGAACTTCTTC
CDR3: CASNQDSAGYLENFF
V: TRBV4-1
size: NA
D: NA
J: TRBJ2-1

DNA: TGTGCCAGCTCACCGGACAGGGGGCTGGGCTACACCTTC
CDR3: CASSPDRGLGYTF
V: TRBV18
size: NA
D: TRBD1
J: TRBJ1-2

DNA: TGTGCCAGCAGTCAAAATAGGTGGAACATTCAGTACTTC
CDR3: CASSQNRWNIQYF
V: TRBV12-3/TRBV12-4
size: many
D: NA
J: TRBJ2-4

DNA: TGTGCCAACAGCTTAGGGCTAGCGGGCAATGAGCAGTTCTTC
CDR3: CANSLGLAGNEQFF
V: TRBV11-3
size: NA
D: TRBD2
J: TRBJ2-1

DNA: TGTGTCAACAGCCAAGGCGTGACGGGAGGCGACGAGACCCAGTACTTC
CDR3: CVNSQGVTGGDETQYF
V: TRBV14
size: NA
D: TRBD2
J: TRBJ2-5

DNA: TGTGCCAGCAGCTTGGGGCTAGCATCAGAGACCCAGTACTTC
CDR3: CASSLGLASETQYF
V: TRBV5-8
size: many
D: NA
J: TRBJ2-5

DNA: TGTGCCAGCAGTTACTCGATCAGGACTACACACAATGAGCAGTCCTTC
CDR3: CASSYSIRTTHNEQSF
V: TRBV6-2/TRBV6-3
size: NA
D: NA
J: TRBJ2-1

DNA: TGTGCCAGCAGTGTCCGACAGGGTGGCACAGATATACAGTATTTT
CDR3: CASSVRQGGTDIQYF
V: TRBV12-3/TRBV12-4
size: NA
D: TRBD1
J: TRBJ2-3

DNA: TGCAGCGTTGAAGATATGGGTGGAGGCACAGATACGCAGTATTTT
CDR3: CSVEDMGGGTDTQYF
V: TRBV29-1
size: once
D: NA
J: TRBJ2-3

DNA: TGTGCCAACAGCAAGGGGCTTCACACAGATACGCAGTATTTT
CDR3: CANSKGLHTDTQYF
V: TRBV11-2
size: NA
D: NA
J: TRBJ2-3

DNA: TGTGCCAGCAGTGGGACTAGCGTTAGAGAAGGTGAGCAGTTCTTC
CDR3: CASSGTSVREGEQFF
V: TRBV6-1
size: NA
D: TRBD2
J: TRBJ2-1

DNA: TGTGCCAGTGGAGGCCTGTGGGAAGCAGATACGCAGTATTTT
CDR3: CASGGLWEADTQYF
V: TRBV19
size: NA
D: NA
J: TRBJ2-3

DNA: TGTGCCAGCAGCTTAGTCGGGGGACGACTCACAGATACGCAGTATTTT
CDR3: CASSLVGGRLTDTQYF
V: TRBV7-8
size: many
D: NA
J: TRBJ2-3

DNA: TGTACCAGCATCAGAGGCTGTGTAGACACTGAAGCTTTCTTT
CDR3: CTSIRGCVDTEAFF
V: TRBV6-6
size: NA
D: NA
J: TRBJ1-1

DNA: TGTGCCAGCAGGGATGGGACTAGCGGGAGGGGAAGCACAGATATGCAGTATTTT
CDR3: CASRDGTSGRGSTDMQYF
V: TRBV12-3/TRBV12-4
size: NA
D: TRBD2
J: TRBJ2-3

DNA: TGTGTCAACAGCTGGGGCAGGGATTCACCCCTCCACTTT
CDR3: CVNSWGRDSPLHF
V: TRBV7-9
size: NA
D: NA
J: TRBJ1-6

DNA: TGTGCCAGCAGTGCGGATACCGGGGAGCTGTTTTTT
CDR3: CASSADTGELFF
V: TRBV2
size: many
D: NA
J: TRBJ2-2

DNA: TGTGCCAGCAGTTCTCCCACGTGGCATACGCAGTATTTT
CDR3: CASSSPTWHTQYF
V: TRBV28
size: NA
D: NA
J: TRBJ2-3

DNA: TGTGCAAGCAGCCCCCTCCATACAGAAAACTATGGCTACACCTTC
CDR3: CASSPLHTENYGYTF
V: TRBV11-2
size: once
D: NA
J: TRBJ1-2

DNA: TGTGCCAGCAGTTTATTGGGCCAAGCGAGTGAGCAGTTCTTC
CDR3: CASSLLGQASEQFF
V: TRBV27
size: once
D: NA
J: TRBJ2-1

DNA: TGTGCCAGCAGCTTGGGGTCCAGTACTTTCTTT
CDR3: CASSLGSSTFF
V: TRBV5-6
size: NA
D: NA
J: TRBJ1-1

DNA: TGTGCCAACAGCCAAGATACAGGGGGTGCGGGGACTGAAGCTTTCTTT
CDR3: CANSQDTGGAGTEAFF
V: TRBV4-2
size: NA
D: TRBD1
J: TRBJ1-1

DNA: TGTGCCAGCAGCCAAGGGGGACTGACCGAAGGTATGCAGTATTTT
CDR3: CASSQGGLTEGMQYF
V: TRBV4-2
size: NA
D: NA
J: TRBJ2-3

DNA: TGTGCCAGCAGCTTAGGAACGGGGATGTGGGAGACCCAGTACTTC
CDR3: CASSLGTGMWETQYF
V: TRBV7-9
size: many
D: NA
J: TRBJ2-5

DNA: TGCAGTGCGGCCGGAGGGCACTACGAGCAGTACTTC
CDR3: CSAAGGHYEQYF
V: TRBV20-1
size: once
D: NA
J: TRBJ2-7

DNA: TGTGGCAGCAGCCCCGGGACAGAGGGCAACTACGAGCAATACTTC
CDR3: CGSSPGTEGNYEQYF
V: TRBV11-3
size: NA
D: TRBD1
J: TRBJ2-7

DNA: TGCACCAGCAGCCAAGATCTAGATGCGCAGTATTTT
CDR3: CTSSQDLDAQYF
V: TRBV4-1
size: NA
D: NA
J: TRBJ2-3

DNA: TGTGCCAGCAGCCCGGGACCTATAGGCGGGGAACTGTTTTTT
CDR3: CASSPGPIGGELFF
V: TRBV11-2
size: NA
D: NA
J: TRBJ2-2

DNA: TGTGCCAGCAGTACCCCGCGGCAGGGGACCTACGAGCAGTACTTC
CDR3: CASSTPRQGTYEQYF
V: TRBV6-2/TRBV6-3
size: NA
D: NA
J: TRBJ2-7

DNA: TGTGCCTGGAGTAGGGACTCTGGGGCCAACGTCCTGACTTTC
CDR3: CAWSRDSGANVLTF
V: TRBV30
size: NA
D: NA
J: TRBJ2-6